The next 20 T cell receptor beta chains were all read from a single sample in a study of beta chain features in type 1 diabetes. General study findings and limits: Among patients with Type 1 diabetes, TCRB CDR3s were moderately but significantly shorter in every one of the four CD4+ subsets.

Expressed TCRB transcripts were sequenced, since all the RNA that had been isolated was reverse transcribed. Sequenced by immunoSEQ multiplex PCR; TCRdb stores in-frame clones only, minus some. The sample contains about 370,000 clones, over 8.5% of which appear only once. No antigens are known for them. The specimen was central memory CD4+ T cells from blood. The receptor source for this set is a man between 25 and 39 years old with type 1 diabetes.

V and J are TRBV10-1 and TRBJ2-5; weak D call: TRBD1 (6 bases). The CDR3 extends over 13 amino acids. Germline V gene data show CDR1 as WNHNN and CDR2 as SYGVQD (reference sequence). The germline V and J ends were trimmed by 8 bases and 0 bases, with 10 bases remaining between them. In nucleotides, the CDR3 is TGCGCCAGCTCAACAGGGAACCAAGAGACCCAGTACTTC. The encoded protein is CASSTGNQETQYF.

A word on this clone: One end of the junction varies from germline; a read error may be responsible. The chain carries TRBV28 and TRBJ2-5; 8 bases agree with TRBD1. Germline V lookup: CDR1 MDHEN, CDR2 SYDVKM. The CDR3 consists of 15 residues. CDR3: CVSSPTTGAQETQYF. The DNA for the CDR3 is TGTGTCAGCAGCCCGACGACAGGGGCACAAGAGACCCAGTACTTC. Full variable domain (remainder filled in from reference TRBV28 and TRBJ2-5): DVKVTQSSRYLVKRTGEKVFLECVQDMDHENMFWYRQDPGLGLRLIYFSYDVKMKEKGDIPEGYSVSREKKERFSLILESASTNQTSMYLCVSSPTTGAQETQYFGPGTRLLVL.

This clone was picked up a small number of times. The chain employs TRBV6-6 and TRBJ1-5; D may be TRBD1 (6 bases). The CDR3 has 13 residues. The germline V gene has CDR1 MNHNY and CDR2 SVGAGI (reference sequence). Trimming removed 6 bases at V and 7 bases at J, with 13 bases between. The CDR3 DNA reads as TGTGCCAGCAGGACTACAGGGAACCAGCCCCAGCATTTT. Amino acid sequence: CASRTTGNQPQHF.

This clone was observed a few times. V gene TRBV7-3 combines with J gene TRBJ1-2; possible D gene TRBD1, 5 bases. Germline values: CDR1 SGHTA, CDR2 FQGTGA. V lost 5 bases and J lost 4, with 17 bases in between. The CDR3 contains 15 residues. The CDR3 coding sequence is TGTGCCAGCAGCCCTCAAGGGGCGACCCCCTATGGCTACACCTTC. Translation: CASSPQGATPYGYTF.

The chain has TRBV7-6 and TRBJ1-3; 8 nucleotides line up with TRBD1. V was pared by 4 bases and J by 0 bases, with 11 bases of the junction left unmatched. Germline V gene sequence: CDR1 SGHVS, CDR2 FNYEAQ. This CDR3 comprises 18 residues. The CDR3 region is CASSYRTGLGNSGNTIYF. In DNA form, the CDR3 reads TGTGCCAGCAGCTACCGGACAGGGCTGGGGAACTCTGGAAACACCATATATTTT.

This clone has only a few counts. The J gene is TRBJ2-5, the V gene TRBV6-5, with D perhaps matching TRBD1 (6 bases). CDR1 and CDR2 (germline): MNHEY, SVGAGI. Trimming took off 4 bases at V and 8 bases at J, with 14 bases between the two ends. The CDR3 covers 13 residues. As DNA, the CDR3 is TGTGCCAGCAGTTCGGACAGACTCACTACCCAGTACTTC. As protein: CASSSDRLTTQYF.

This clone was recorded many times. The chain employs TRBV7-9 and TRBJ1-1; D possibly corresponds to TRBD1 (6 bases). CDR3 size: 16 residues. Germline CDR1 SEHNR, CDR2 FQNEAQ (reference sequence). Trimming took off 4 bases at V and 3 bases at J, with 18 bases between the two ends. The CDR3 region has the DNA TGTGCCAGCAGCTGGGGGGGCAGGCTCCCGGACACTGAAGCTTTCTTT. Translation: CASSWGGRLPDTEAFF. Full variable domain (remainder filled in from reference TRBV7-9 and TRBJ1-1): DTGVSQNPRHKITKRGQNVTFRCDPISEHNRLYWYRQTLGQGPEFLTYFQNEAQLEKSRLLSDRFSAERPKGSFSTLEIQRTEQGDSAMYLCASSWGGRLPDTEAFFGQGTRLTVV.

This clone turned up a few times. The rearrangement links TRBV6-6 to TRBJ1-5; 7 positions agree with TRBD1. In germline, CDR1 is MNHNY, CDR2 SVGAGI (reference sequence). CDR3 length equals 15 residues. The V and J ends lost 7 bases and 0 bases, in that order; junction bases with no gene match: 6. CDR3 residues: CASKAQGFSNQPQHF. CDR3 DNA sequence: TGTGCCAGCAAGGCACAGGGGTTTAGCAATCAGCCCCAGCATTTT.

The rearrangement links TRBV18 to TRBJ2-5; weak D call: TRBD1 (5 bases). This CDR3 spans 15 amino acids. Trimming stripped 1 base from V and 1 base from J, with 10 bases between. Germline V gene sequence: CDR1 KGHSH, CDR2 LQKENI. The CDR3 sequence is CASSPLAGPQETQYF. In DNA form, the CDR3 reads TGTGCCAGCTCACCACTGGCAGGGCCCCAAGAGACCCAGTACTTC. The whole variable domain, remainder taken from reference TRBV18 and TRBJ2-5, is NAGVMQNPRHLVRRRGQEARLRCSPMKGHSHVYWYRQLPEEGLKFMVYLQKENIIDESGMPKERFSAEFPKEGPSILRIQQVVRGDSAAYFCASSPLAGPQETQYFGPGTRLLVL.

This sequence joins TRBV6-6 and TRBJ2-4; D remains ambiguous. CDR1 is MNHNY, CDR2 SVGAGI, per germline (reference sequence). The CDR3 is 14 amino acids. V was cut by 5 bases and J by 7 bases, with 15 bases left in between. CDR3 loop: CASSPELNGNIQYF. The DNA of the CDR3 is TGTGCCAGCAGTCCCGAGCTCAACGGGAACATTCAGTACTTC.

The chain is built from TRBV6-6 and TRBJ2-5; a possible D gene is TRBD2 (6 bases). This CDR3 contains 14 residues. Germline values: CDR1 MNHNY, CDR2 SVGAGI (reference sequence). Trimming took 4 bases from V and 7 from J, leaving 16 bases between them. Here the CDR3 reads CASSFLDVGGTQYF. The DNA for the CDR3 is TGTGCCAGCAGTTTCTTGGACGTCGGGGGGACCCAGTACTTC.

This sequence joins TRBV5-1 and TRBJ1-1; unclear D gene. This CDR3 contains 15 residues. Germline V gene sequence: CDR1 SGHRS, CDR2 YFSETQ. V lost 0 bases, J lost 0 bases, and 9 bases lay in between. CDR3 DNA: TGCGCCAGCAGCTTGGAGCTGAGAATGAACACTGAAGCTTTCTTT. Translating gives CASSLELRMNTEAFF.

V gene TRBV6-5 combines with J gene TRBJ1-2; TRBD1 aligns across 8 bases. The CDR3 runs to 13 residues. With V trimmed by 6 bases and J by 4 bases, 4 bases remained unmatched. CDR1 is MNHEY, CDR2 SVGAGI, per germline. CDR3 residues: CASSAGGVYGYTF. In DNA form, the CDR3 reads TGTGCCAGCAGCGCAGGGGGCGTCTATGGCTACACCTTC.

V gene TRBV29-1 combines with J gene TRBJ2-7, with TRBD2 matching 11 bases. The V gene's germline CDR1 is SQVTM and CDR2 ANQGSEA. V dropped 6 bases and J dropped 4; count of bases not matched to a gene: 5. This CDR3 region has 13 residues. For the CDR3, the DNA is TGCAGCGTCCCCGGGACTAGCGGATACGAGCAGTACTTC. It yields the protein CSVPGTSGYEQYF.

This clone was recorded many times. The chain links TRBV4-2 to TRBJ2-6; tentatively, D is TRBD1 (5 bases). The germline V gene has CDR1 LGHNA and CDR2 YNFKEQ. Trimming took 1 base from V and 1 from J, leaving 11 bases between them. The CDR3 runs to 17 residues. The CDR3 is CASSQGLGASGANVLTF. In nucleotides, the CDR3 is TGTGCCAGCAGCCAAGGTCTAGGGGCATCTGGGGCCAACGTCCTGACTTTC.

V is TRBV19 and J is TRBJ2-7; TRBD1 matches 9 bases. J lost 10 bases, V lost 3 bases, and 10 bases had no gene match. Per the germline V gene, CDR1 is LNHDA and CDR2 is SQIVND (reference sequence). CDR3 length: 14 residues. This CDR3 is CASSMTGTGSRQYF. The CDR3 DNA reads TGTGCCAGTAGTATGACCGGGACAGGGTCGCGCCAGTACTTC.

This clone was counted between two and nine times. The J gene is TRBJ1-1, the V gene TRBV19, with D hard to call. Trimming cost V 7 bases and J 7 bases, with 10 bases left between them. CDR1 is LNHDA and CDR2 is SQIVND in the germline V gene (reference sequence). CDR3 size: 11 residues. The CDR3 DNA sequence: TGTGCCAGTACCCAGAGCATTGAAGCTTTCTTT. This translates into CASTQSIEAFF.

A note on this clone: Other DNA variants within this sample encode the same CDR3. This sequence joins TRBV27 and TRBJ2-3; D is possibly TRBD1 (7 bases). The V gene lost 8 bases and the J gene lost 9 bases, with 21 bases spanning the gap. Germline CDR1 and CDR2: MNHEY and SMNVEV (reference sequence). This CDR3 region has 14 residues. CDR3 sequence reads: CASRDSGRERTQYF. Written as DNA, the CDR3 is TGTGCCAGCCGGGACAGCGGCCGGGAGAGGACGCAGTATTTT.

This clone was observed a handful of times. Within the sample, other DNA sequences also encode this same CDR3. The rearrangement joins TRBV28 to TRBJ1-1, with D possibly TRBD1 on 5 matching bases. Per the germline V gene, CDR1 is MDHEN and CDR2 is SYDVKM. CDR3 length equals 14 residues. The germline V and J ends were trimmed by 2 bases and 0 bases, with 7 bases remaining between them. CDR3 DNA: TGTGCCAGCAGTTTAGGGACGGTGAACACTGAAGCTTTCTTT. Amino acid sequence: CASSLGTVNTEAFF.

The J gene is TRBJ1-5, the V gene TRBV30, with D tentatively TRBD1 (5 bases). Deletions cut 7 bases from V and 2 bases from J, with 12 bases between. CDR3 length equals 13 residues. Germline assignment: CDR1 GTSNPN and CDR2 SVGIG (reference sequence). The CDR3 DNA reads TGTGCCTTCCAGGGAGTGGGCAATCAGCCCCAGCATTTT. Its translation: CAFQGVGNQPQHF.